In this sample, the clone carrying this TCR beta chain turned up a few times. Its matching antigen is unknown. V was cut by 5 bases and J by 6 bases, with 10 bases left in between. The CDR3 totals 13 residues. Germline assignment: CDR1 SGHVS and CDR2 FNYEAQ. Unique molecular identifiers featured in each of the TCR beta cDNA libraries. TCRdb re-derived calls from the PCR reads in MiXCR, one entry per CDR3 protein. The sample has approximately 250,000 distinct CDR3 sequences, 36% seen once. This sample was taken from a study of post-analysis software for immune sequencing data. Regarding the study as a whole: The study found TRBV5-6, TRBV5-1 and TRBV20-1 among five TRBV segments more frequent in patients than controls.

V gene TRBV7-6 combines with J gene TRBJ2-2; TRBD1 is a possible D gene (6 bases). The clonotype was recovered from a girl between 5 and 17 years old with multiple sclerosis. The sample taken for sequencing was blood. The CDR3, as DNA: TGTGCCAGCAGCGGGGGCCCTGCCGGGGAGCTGTTTTTT. Translated, it gives CASSGGPAGELFF.